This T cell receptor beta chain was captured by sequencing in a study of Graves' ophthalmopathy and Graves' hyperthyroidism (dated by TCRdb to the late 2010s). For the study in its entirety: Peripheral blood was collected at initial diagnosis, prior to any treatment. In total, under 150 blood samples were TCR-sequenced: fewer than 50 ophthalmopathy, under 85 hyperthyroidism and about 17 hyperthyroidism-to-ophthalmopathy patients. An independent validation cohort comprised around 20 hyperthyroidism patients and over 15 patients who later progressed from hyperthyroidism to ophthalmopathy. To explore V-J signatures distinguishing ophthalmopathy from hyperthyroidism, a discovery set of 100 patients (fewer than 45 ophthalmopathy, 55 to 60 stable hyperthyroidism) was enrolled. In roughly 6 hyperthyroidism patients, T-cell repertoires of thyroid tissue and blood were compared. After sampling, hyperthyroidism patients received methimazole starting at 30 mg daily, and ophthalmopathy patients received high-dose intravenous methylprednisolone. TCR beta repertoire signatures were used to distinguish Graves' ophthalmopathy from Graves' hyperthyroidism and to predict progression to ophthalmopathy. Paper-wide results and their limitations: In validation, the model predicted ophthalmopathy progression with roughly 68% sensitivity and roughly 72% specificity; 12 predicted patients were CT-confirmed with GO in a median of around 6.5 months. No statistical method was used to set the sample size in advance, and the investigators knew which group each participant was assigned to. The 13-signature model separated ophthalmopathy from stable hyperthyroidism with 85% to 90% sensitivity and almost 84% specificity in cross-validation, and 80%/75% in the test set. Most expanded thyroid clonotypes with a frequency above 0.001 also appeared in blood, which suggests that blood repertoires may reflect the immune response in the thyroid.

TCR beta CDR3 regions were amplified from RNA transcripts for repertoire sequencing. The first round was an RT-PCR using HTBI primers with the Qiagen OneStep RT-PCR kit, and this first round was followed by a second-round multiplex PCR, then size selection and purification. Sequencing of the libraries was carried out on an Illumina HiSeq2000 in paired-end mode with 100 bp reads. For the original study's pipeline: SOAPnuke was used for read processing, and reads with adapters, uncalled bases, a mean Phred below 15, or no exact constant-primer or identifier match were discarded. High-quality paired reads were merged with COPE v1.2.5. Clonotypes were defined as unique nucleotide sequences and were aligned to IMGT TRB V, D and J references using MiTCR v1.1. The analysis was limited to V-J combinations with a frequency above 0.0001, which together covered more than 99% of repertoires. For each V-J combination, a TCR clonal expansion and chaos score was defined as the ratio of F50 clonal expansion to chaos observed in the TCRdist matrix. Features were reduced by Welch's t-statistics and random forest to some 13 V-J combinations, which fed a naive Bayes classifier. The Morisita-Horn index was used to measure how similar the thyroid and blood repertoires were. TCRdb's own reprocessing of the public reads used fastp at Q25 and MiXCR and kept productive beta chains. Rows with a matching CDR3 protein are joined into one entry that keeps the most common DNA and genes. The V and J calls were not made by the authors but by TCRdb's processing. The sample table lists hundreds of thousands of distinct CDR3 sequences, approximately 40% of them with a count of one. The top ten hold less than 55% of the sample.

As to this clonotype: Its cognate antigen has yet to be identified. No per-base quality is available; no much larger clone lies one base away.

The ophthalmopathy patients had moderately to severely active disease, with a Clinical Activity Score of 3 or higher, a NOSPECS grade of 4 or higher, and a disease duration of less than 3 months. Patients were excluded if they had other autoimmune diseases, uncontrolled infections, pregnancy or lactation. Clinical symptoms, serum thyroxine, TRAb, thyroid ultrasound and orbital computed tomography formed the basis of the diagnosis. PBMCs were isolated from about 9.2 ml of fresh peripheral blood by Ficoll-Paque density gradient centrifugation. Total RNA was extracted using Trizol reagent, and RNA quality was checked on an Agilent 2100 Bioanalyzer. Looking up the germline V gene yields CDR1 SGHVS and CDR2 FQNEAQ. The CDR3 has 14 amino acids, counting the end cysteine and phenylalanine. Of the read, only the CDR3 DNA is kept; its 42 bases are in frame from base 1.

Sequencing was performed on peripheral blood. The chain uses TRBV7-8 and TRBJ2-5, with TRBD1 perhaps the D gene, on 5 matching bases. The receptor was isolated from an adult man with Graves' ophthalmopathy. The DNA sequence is TGTGTCGGCAGCCAGGGCGCCATCCAAGAGACCCAGTACTTC. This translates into CVGSQGAIQETQYF.